This T cell receptor beta chain stems from a study of blood T cell repertoires in COVID-19. Study overall: COVID-19 samples collected from the United States, Italy and Spain covered acute and convalescent phases. Sources were T cells, B-cell-depleted T cells, or PBMCs; the material itself was cDNA or gDNA.

V lost 6 bases and J lost 4; bases outside the gene matches: 13. The CDR3 spans 17 residues. CDR1 and CDR2 (germline): ENHRY, SYGVKD. As processed by the authors: Estimation of nucleated cell counts was performed using reference gene primer amplification. Profiling relied on immunoSEQ multiplex PCR, and the TCRdb table lists in-frame clones only, not all of them. That table supplies the V and J calls and clone size; D and trimming were determined from the DNA. The sample contains about 81,000 clones, about four fifths of which appear only once. This clone appeared once. The chain combines TRBV10-3 with TRBJ2-1; 9 nucleotides agree with TRBD1. Material: peripheral blood. This TCR was sampled from a human donor in a cohort sampled during active COVID-19. The CDR3 loop reads CAIREDRGDLRYNEQFF. CDR3 DNA sequence: TGTGCCATCAGGGAAGACAGGGGGGATCTCCGGTACAATGAGCAGTTCTTC.